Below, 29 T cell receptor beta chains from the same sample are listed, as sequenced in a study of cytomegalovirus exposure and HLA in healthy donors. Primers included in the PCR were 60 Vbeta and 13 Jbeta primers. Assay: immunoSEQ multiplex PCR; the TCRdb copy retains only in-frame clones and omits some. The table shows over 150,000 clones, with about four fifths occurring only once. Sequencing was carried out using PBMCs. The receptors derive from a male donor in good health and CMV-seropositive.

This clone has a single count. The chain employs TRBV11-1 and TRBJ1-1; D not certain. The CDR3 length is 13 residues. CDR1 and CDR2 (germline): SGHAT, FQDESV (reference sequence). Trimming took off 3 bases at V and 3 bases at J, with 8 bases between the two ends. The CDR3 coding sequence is TGTGCCAGCAGCTTGGGCCAGTACACTGAAGCTTTCTTT. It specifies CASSLGQYTEAFF. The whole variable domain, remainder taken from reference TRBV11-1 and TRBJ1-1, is EAEVAQSPRYKITEKSQAVAFWCDPISGHATLYWYRQILGQGPELLVQFQDESVVDDSQLPKDRFSAERLKGVDSTLKIQPAELGDSAMYLCASSLGQYTEAFFGQGTRLTVV.

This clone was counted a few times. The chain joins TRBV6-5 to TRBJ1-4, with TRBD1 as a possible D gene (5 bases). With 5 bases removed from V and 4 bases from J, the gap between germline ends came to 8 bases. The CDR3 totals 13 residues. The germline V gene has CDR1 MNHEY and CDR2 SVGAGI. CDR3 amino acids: CASSRTLNEKLFF. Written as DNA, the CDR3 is TGTGCCAGCAGTCGGACACTTAATGAAAAACTGTTTTTT.

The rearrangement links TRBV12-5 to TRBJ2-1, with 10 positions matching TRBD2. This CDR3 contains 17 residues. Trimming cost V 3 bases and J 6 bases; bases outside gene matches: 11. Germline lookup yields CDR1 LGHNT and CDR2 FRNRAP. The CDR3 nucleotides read TGTGCTAGTGGTTTCAGGCTAGCGGGGGAAAAGGGCAATGAGCAGTTCTTC. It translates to CASGFRLAGEKGNEQFF.

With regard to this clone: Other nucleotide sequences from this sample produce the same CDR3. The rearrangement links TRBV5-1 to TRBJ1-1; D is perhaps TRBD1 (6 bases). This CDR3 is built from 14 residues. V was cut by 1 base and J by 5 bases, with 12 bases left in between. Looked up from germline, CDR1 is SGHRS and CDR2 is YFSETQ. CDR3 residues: CASSLQGLGTEAFF. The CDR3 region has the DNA TGCGCCAGCAGCTTGCAGGGGTTAGGAACTGAAGCTTTCTTT.

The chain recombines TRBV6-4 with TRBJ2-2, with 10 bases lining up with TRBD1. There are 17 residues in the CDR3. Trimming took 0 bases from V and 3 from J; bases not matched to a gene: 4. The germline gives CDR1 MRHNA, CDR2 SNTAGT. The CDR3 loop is CASSDSRQGADTGELFF. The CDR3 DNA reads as TGTGCCAGCAGTGACTCGCGACAGGGGGCGGACACCGGGGAGCTGTTTTTT.

This CDR3 is CATSRDSGSHQPQHF. The CDR3 DNA sequence: TGTGCCACCAGCAGAGATTCAGGGTCCCATCAGCCCCAGCATTTT. The chain combines TRBV15 with TRBJ1-5; possibly TRBD1 for D (5 bases). Trimming took off 0 bases at V and 5 bases at J, with 11 bases between the two ends. Germline lookup yields CDR1 LNHNV and CDR2 YYDKDF (reference sequence). CDR3 length: 15 amino acids.

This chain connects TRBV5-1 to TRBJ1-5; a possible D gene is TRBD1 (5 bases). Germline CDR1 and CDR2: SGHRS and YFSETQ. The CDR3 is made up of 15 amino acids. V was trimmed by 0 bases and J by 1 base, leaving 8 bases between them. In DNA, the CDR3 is TGCGCCAGCAGCTTGGGACAGTCGAGCAATCAGCCCCAGCATTTT. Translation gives CASSLGQSSNQPQHF.

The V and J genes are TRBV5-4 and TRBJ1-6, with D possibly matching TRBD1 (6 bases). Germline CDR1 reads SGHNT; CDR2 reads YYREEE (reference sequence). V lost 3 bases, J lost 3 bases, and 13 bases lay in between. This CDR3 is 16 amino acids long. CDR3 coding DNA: TGTGCCAGCAGCTCAGGGCCGGGACACTATAATTCACCCCTCCACTTT. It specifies CASSSGPGHYNSPLHF.

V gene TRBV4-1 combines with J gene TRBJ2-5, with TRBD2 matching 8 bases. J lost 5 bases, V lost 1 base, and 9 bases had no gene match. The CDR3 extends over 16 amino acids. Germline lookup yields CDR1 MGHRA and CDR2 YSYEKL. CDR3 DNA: TGCGCCAGCAGCCAAGGGCCGGGAGGGGCGCTTGAGACCCAGTACTTC. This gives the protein CASSQGPGGALETQYF.

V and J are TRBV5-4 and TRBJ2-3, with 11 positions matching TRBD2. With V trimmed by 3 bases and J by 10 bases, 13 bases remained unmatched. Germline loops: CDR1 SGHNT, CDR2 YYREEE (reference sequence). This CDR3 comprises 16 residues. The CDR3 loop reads CASSSLTSGARPPQYF. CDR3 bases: TGTGCCAGCAGCTCTCTGACTAGCGGGGCCAGACCACCGCAGTATTTT.

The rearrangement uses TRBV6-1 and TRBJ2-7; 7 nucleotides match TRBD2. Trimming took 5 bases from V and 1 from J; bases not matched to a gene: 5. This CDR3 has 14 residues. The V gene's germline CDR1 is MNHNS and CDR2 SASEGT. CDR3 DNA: TGTGCCAGCAGTTCAGCGGGGCCTTCCTACGAGCAGTACTTC. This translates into CASSSAGPSYEQYF.

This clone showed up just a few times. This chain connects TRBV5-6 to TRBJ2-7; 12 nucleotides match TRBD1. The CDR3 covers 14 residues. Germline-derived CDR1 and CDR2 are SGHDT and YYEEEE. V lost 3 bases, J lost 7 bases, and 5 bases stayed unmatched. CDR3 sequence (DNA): TGTGCCAGCAGCTGGGGACAGGGGGCGCAAGAGCAGTACTTC. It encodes CASSWGQGAQEQYF.

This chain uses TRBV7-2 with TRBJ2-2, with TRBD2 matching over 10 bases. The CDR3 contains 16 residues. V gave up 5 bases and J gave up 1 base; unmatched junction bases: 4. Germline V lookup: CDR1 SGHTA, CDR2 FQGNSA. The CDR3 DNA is TGTGCCAGCAGCGCCCTAGCGGGGGAGAACACCGGGGAGCTGTTTTTT. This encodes CASSALAGENTGELFF.

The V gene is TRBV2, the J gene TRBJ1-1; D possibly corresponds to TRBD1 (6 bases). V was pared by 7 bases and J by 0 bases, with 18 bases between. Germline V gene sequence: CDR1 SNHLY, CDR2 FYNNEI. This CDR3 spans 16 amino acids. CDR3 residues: CASIEGETVVNTEAFF. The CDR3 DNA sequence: TGTGCCAGCATCGAGGGGGAAACGGTGGTGAACACTGAAGCTTTCTTT.

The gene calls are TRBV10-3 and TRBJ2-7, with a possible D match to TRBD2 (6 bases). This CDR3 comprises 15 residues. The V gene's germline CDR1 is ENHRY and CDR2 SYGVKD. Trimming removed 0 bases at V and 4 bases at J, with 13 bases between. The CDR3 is CAISESGLGGYEQYF. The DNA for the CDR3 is TGTGCCATCAGTGAGTCAGGCCTGGGGGGATACGAGCAGTACTTC.

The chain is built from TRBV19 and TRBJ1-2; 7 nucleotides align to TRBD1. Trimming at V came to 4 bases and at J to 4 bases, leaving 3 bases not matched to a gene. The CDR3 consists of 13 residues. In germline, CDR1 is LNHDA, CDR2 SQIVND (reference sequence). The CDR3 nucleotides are TGTGCCAGTAGTAATAACAGGGGCTATGGCTACACCTTC. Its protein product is CASSNNRGYGYTF.

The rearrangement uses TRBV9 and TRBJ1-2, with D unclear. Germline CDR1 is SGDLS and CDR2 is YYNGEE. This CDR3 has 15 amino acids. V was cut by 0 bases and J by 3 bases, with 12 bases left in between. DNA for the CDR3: TGTGCCAGCAGCGTAGAGGCGGATCTCTACTATGGCTACACCTTC. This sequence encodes CASSVEADLYYGYTF.

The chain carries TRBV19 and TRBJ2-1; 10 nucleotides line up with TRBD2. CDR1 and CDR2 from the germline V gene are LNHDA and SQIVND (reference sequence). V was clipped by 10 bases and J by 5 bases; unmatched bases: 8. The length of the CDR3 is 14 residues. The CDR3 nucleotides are TGTGCCACACAGCTAGCGGGGGCCAACAATGAGCAGTTCTTC. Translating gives CATQLAGANNEQFF.

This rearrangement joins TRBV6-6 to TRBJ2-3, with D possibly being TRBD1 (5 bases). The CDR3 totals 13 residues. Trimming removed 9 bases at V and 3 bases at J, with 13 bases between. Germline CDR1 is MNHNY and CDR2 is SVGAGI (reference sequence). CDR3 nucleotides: TGTGCCAGTTCGGGCAGGGCAACAGATACGCAGTATTTT. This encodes CASSGRATDTQYF.

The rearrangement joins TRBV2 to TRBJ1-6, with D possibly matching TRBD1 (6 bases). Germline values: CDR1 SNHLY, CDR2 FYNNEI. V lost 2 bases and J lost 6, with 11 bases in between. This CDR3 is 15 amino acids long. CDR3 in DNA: TGTGCCAGCAGTGAATGGGACACGGCTAATTCACCCCTCCACTTT. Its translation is CASSEWDTANSPLHF.

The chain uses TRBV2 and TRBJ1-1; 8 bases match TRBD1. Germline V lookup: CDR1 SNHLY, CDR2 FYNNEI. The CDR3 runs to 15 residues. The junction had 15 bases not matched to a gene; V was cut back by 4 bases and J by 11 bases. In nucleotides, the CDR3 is TGTGCCAGCAGTGTCAGGGTGGGGCAGGGGGCATACGCTTTCTTT. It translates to CASSVRVGQGAYAFF.

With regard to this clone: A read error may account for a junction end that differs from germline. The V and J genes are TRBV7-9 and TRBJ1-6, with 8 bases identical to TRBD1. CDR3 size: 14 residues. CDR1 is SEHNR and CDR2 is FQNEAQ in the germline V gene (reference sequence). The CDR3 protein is CSSSSGQENSPLHF. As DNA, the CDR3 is TGTTCCAGCAGCTCGGGACAGGAGAATTCACCCCTCCACTTT.

The DNA for the CDR3 is TGTGCCAGCAGCTTAGAACTAGCGGGGGGGCTCAGCACAGATACGCAGTATTTT. Translated: CASSLELAGGLSTDTQYF. This chain links TRBV11-1 with TRBJ2-3; 13 bases are a match to TRBD2. From germline, CDR1 is SGHAT and CDR2 FQDESV (reference sequence). This CDR3 has 18 amino acids. V trimming: 1 base; J trimming: 0 bases; junction bases outside the gene matches: 4.

The CDR3 nucleotides read TGTGCCAGCTCACCAAGAACCAGAGGGTCTAATGAAAAACTGTTTTTT. It translates to CASSPRTRGSNEKLFF. The genes are TRBV18 and TRBJ1-4; D unclear. The CDR3 sequence is 16 residues long. The germline V gene encodes CDR1 KGHSH and CDR2 LQKENI. The germline V and J ends were trimmed by 2 bases and 3 bases, with 13 bases remaining between them.

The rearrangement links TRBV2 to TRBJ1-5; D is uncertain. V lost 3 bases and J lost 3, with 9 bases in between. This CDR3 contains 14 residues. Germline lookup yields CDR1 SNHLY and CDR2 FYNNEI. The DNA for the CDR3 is TGTGCCAGCAGTGATGGAGCGGTCAATCAGCCCCAGCATTTT. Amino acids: CASSDGAVNQPQHF.

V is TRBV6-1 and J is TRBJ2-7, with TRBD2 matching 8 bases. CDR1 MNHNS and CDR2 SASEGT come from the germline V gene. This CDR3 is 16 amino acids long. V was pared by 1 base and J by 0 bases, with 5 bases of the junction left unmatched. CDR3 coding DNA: TGTGCCAGCAGTGAAGTTGGTAGCGGGGCCTCCTACGAGCAGTACTTC. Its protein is CASSEVGSGASYEQYF.

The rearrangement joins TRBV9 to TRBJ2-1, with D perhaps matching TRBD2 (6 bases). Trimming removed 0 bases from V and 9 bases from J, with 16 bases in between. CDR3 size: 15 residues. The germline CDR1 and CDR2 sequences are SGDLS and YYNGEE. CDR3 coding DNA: TGTGCCAGCAGCGTAGTAGGAGGCGGGGTCGGTGAGCAGTTCTTC. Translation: CASSVVGGGVGEQFF.

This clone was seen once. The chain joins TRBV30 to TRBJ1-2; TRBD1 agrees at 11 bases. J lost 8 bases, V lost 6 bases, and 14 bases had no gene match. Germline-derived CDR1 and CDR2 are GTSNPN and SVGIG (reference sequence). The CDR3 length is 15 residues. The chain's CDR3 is CACNRDRGTLGGYTF. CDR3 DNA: TGTGCCTGCAACCGGGACAGGGGGACCCTAGGGGGCTACACCTTC.

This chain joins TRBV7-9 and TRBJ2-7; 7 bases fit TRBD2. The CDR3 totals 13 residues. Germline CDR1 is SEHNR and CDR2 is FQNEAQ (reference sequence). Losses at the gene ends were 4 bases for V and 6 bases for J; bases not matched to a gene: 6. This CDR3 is CASSWGGWGEQYF. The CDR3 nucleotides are TGTGCCAGCAGCTGGGGGGGTTGGGGCGAGCAGTACTTC.